This T cell receptor (beta chain) was retrieved from a study of OX40 agonist ivuxolimab in advanced cancers. Germline trimming cut 2 bases from V and 11 bases from J; bases unmatched to any gene: 7. The CDR3 totals 13 residues. Looked up from germline, CDR1 is MNHNY and CDR2 is SVGAGI (reference sequence). Assay: immunoSEQ multiplex PCR; the TCRdb copy retains only in-frame clones and omits some. Of about 66,000 clones listed, about 81% are singletons. V is TRBV6-6 and J is TRBJ1-2; 8 bases are a match to TRBD1. This receptor was identified in an adult with an advanced solid tumor such as melanoma, head and neck, liver or kidney cancer. Sequencing was performed on CD4+ or CD8+ T cells sorted from blood, taken in a trial of the OX40 agonist ivuxolimab. The CDR3 is CASSYPGQESYTF. As DNA, the CDR3 is TGTGCCAGCAGTTACCCGGGACAGGAAAGTTACACCTTC.